Presented here are 22 T cell receptor beta chains from one specimen sequenced in a study of cytomegalovirus exposure and HLA in healthy donors. Primers included in the PCR were 60 Vbeta and 13 Jbeta primers. Sequencing was performed with immunoSEQ multiplex PCR; in TCRdb, only in-frame clones are kept and a portion is missing. The table includes under 150,000 clones, 60% to 80% detected once. Sequenced: PBMCs. The receptors were sampled from a woman between 40 and 50 years old in good health and CMV-seropositive.

The chain links TRBV28 to TRBJ1-3, with D unresolved. CDR3 length equals 15 residues. Per the germline V gene, CDR1 is MDHEN and CDR2 is SYDVKM. The ends were cut back, 5 bases at V and 2 bases at J, with 13 bases in the middle. DNA of the CDR3: TGTGCCAGCAGTGAGGGTGGCGGTACTGGAAACACCATATATTTT. Protein sequence: CASSEGGGTGNTIYF.

J is TRBJ2-3 and V is TRBV10-3; 9 positions agree with TRBD1. Germline assignment: CDR1 ENHRY and CDR2 SYGVKD. Trimming took 7 bases from V and 4 from J; bases not matched to a gene: 9. The CDR3 runs 15 residues. CDR3 coding DNA: TGTGCCATCACAACTGGAGGGACAGGGTCAGATACGCAGTATTTT. This codes for CAITTGGTGSDTQYF.

J is TRBJ1-2 and V is TRBV19; 8 bases line up with TRBD1. V shed 8 bases and J 7 bases; nucleotides not matched to a gene: 15. The CDR3 loop spans 15 amino acids. The germline gives CDR1 LNHDA, CDR2 SQIVND (reference sequence). The CDR3 loop is CASSKRQGWDGGYTF. For the CDR3, the DNA is TGTGCCAGTTCGAAACGACAGGGGTGGGATGGTGGCTACACCTTC.

The chain uses TRBV5-1 and TRBJ1-1, with 7 bases that match TRBD1. Trimming removed 4 bases from V and 2 bases from J; junction bases left unmatched: 5. Germline values: CDR1 SGHRS, CDR2 YFSETQ. The CDR3 has 14 residues. The CDR3 sequence is CASSAGDSNTEAFF. The DNA for the CDR3 is TGCGCCAGCAGCGCTGGGGACAGCAACACTGAAGCTTTCTTT.

V usage is TRBV5-1 and J usage is TRBJ1-1; D unresolved. The germline V and J ends were trimmed by 0 bases and 0 bases, with 9 bases remaining between them. The germline V gene has CDR1 SGHRS and CDR2 YFSETQ. The CDR3 covers 15 residues. The CDR3 spells CASSLAGIMNTEAFF. The CDR3 coding sequence is TGCGCCAGCAGCTTGGCGGGGATCATGAACACTGAAGCTTTCTTT.

A remark on this clone: A read error may account for a junction end that differs from germline. The genes are TRBV7-9 and TRBJ2-3; a weak D match, TRBD2 (6 bases). This CDR3 contains 15 residues. Per the germline V gene, CDR1 is SEHNR and CDR2 is FQNEAQ (reference sequence). DNA of the CDR3: TGTTCCAGCAGCTTCGGCGGGGCTAGCACAGATACGCAGTATTTT. It specifies CSSSFGGASTDTQYF. Supplemented by reference TRBV7-9 and TRBJ2-3, the full variable domain reads DTGVSQNPRHKITKRGQNVTFRCDPISEHNRLYWYRQTLGQGPEFLTYFQNEAQLEKSRLLSDRFSAERPKGSFSTLEIQRTEQGDSAMYLCSSSFGGASTDTQYFGPGTRLTVL.

This clone was detected once. The chain has TRBV28 and TRBJ1-4; D gene uncertain. V lost 10 bases, J lost 4 bases, and 10 bases lay in between. CDR1 and CDR2 (germline): MDHEN, SYDVKM. The CDR3 is 12 residues long. This chain's CDR3 is CAIAAYNEKLFF. The CDR3 DNA reads TGTGCCATAGCGGCGTATAATGAAAAACTGTTTTTT.

The CDR3 DNA is TGTGCCAGTAGTATCCCCTTAGCGGGGGGGAGGATTGCCAAAAACATTCAGTACTTC. It translates to CASSIPLAGGRIAKNIQYF. The V gene is TRBV19, the J gene TRBJ2-4, with 11 positions matching TRBD2. The CDR3 spans 19 residues. Germline trimming cut 3 bases from V and 1 base from J; bases unmatched to any gene: 11. CDR1 is LNHDA, CDR2 SQIVND, per germline (reference sequence).

The CDR3 nucleotides read TGCAGCGTTGACAGGCCCACACAGTACGAGCAGTACTTC. It codes for CSVDRPTQYEQYF. The chain employs TRBV29-1 and TRBJ2-7; D gene unclear. The germline V gene encodes CDR1 SQVTM and CDR2 ANQGSEA. This CDR3 has 13 amino acids. V gave up 3 bases and J gave up 4 bases, with 13 bases separating them.

V and J are TRBV7-6 and TRBJ2-7, with no clear D. CDR3 length equals 12 residues. CDR1 is SGHVS, CDR2 FNYEAQ, per germline. Trimming shortened V by 5 bases and J by 2 bases, and 7 bases separated the two germline ends. CDR3 in amino acids: CASSVGAYEQYF. The CDR3 DNA reads TGTGCCAGCAGCGTAGGAGCCTACGAGCAGTACTTC.

The rearrangement joins TRBV6-6 to TRBJ1-2, with TRBD1 matching over 9 bases. Germline V gene sequence: CDR1 MNHNY, CDR2 SVGAGI (reference sequence). J gave up 4 bases and V 6 bases, and 9 bases lay outside the gene matches. The CDR3 length is 15 residues. The CDR3, as DNA: TGTGCCAGCAGACCAGACAGGGGGGAGGGCTATGGCTACACCTTC. Its translation is CASRPDRGEGYGYTF.

The gene calls are TRBV27 and TRBJ1-1; 12 bases are shared with TRBD1. This CDR3 is built from 13 residues. V trimming: 2 bases; J trimming: 10 bases; junction bases outside the gene matches: 2. Germline CDR1 and CDR2: MNHEY and SMNVEV (reference sequence). The CDR3 sequence is CASSLGTGGRAFF. DNA of the CDR3: TGTGCCAGCAGTTTAGGGACAGGGGGCAGAGCTTTCTTT.

CDR3 DNA sequence: TGTGCCAGCTCGTCGGGGCAGGGAGGAGATACGCAGTATTTT. Its translation is CASSSGQGGDTQYF. The chain combines TRBV18 with TRBJ2-3; tentatively, D is TRBD2 (6 bases). CDR1 KGHSH and CDR2 LQKENI come from the germline V gene. The CDR3 covers 14 residues. V lost 6 bases and J 5 bases, leaving 15 bases between the germline ends.

This chain joins TRBV19 and TRBJ1-2, with a tentative D call TRBD1 (6 bases). V dropped 6 bases and J dropped 3 bases, with 11 bases sitting between them. Looked up from germline, CDR1 is LNHDA and CDR2 is SQIVND (reference sequence). The CDR3 extends over 13 amino acids. The CDR3, as DNA: TGTGCCAGTAGCAGAGACAGGTACTATGGCTACACCTTC. This translates into CASSRDRYYGYTF.

The chain has TRBV5-4 and TRBJ2-5, with TRBD2 matching over 7 bases. With V trimmed by 0 bases and J by 4 bases, 6 bases remained unmatched. The V gene's germline CDR1 is SGHNT and CDR2 YYREEE (reference sequence). The CDR3 extends over 15 amino acids. CDR3 protein: CASSLDLGRGETQYF. In DNA, the CDR3 is TGTGCCAGCAGCTTGGATTTGGGGAGGGGAGAGACCCAGTACTTC.

The chain employs TRBV5-1 and TRBJ2-3; D is undetermined. CDR1 is SGHRS, CDR2 YFSETQ, per germline. The CDR3 runs 16 residues. Trimming left V 0 bases short and J 6 bases short, with 17 bases between. The CDR3 spells CASSLAASPDFDTQYF. The CDR3 DNA sequence: TGCGCCAGCAGCTTGGCCGCGAGCCCTGATTTTGATACGCAGTATTTT.

The chain links TRBV5-1 to TRBJ1-2; D may be TRBD1 (6 bases). In germline, CDR1 is SGHRS, CDR2 YFSETQ. The CDR3 loop spans 15 amino acids. V was trimmed by 5 bases and J by 4 bases, leaving 18 bases between them. The CDR3 DNA is TGCGCCAGCAGGGTCTCTGTGGGGGCTGGCTATGGCTACACCTTC. Its protein product is CASRVSVGAGYGYTF. The full variable domain, completed using reference TRBV5-1 and TRBJ1-2, is KAGVTQTPRYLIKTRGQQVTLSCSPISGHRSVSWYQQTPGQGLQFLFEYFSETQRNKGNFPGRFSGRQFSNSRSEMNVSTLELGDSALYLCASRVSVGAGYGYTFGSGTRLTVV.

Concerning this clone itself: Other nucleotide sequences in the sample specify the same CDR3. The CDR3 is CASSLDSLNTEAFF. The DNA for the CDR3 is TGCGCCAGCAGCTTGGATTCCTTGAACACTGAAGCTTTCTTT. This chain links TRBV5-1 with TRBJ1-1; no firm D call. Germline V CDR1 and CDR2: SGHRS, YFSETQ. V was cut by 0 bases and J by 0 bases, with 6 bases left in between. The CDR3 sequence is 14 residues long.

V usage is TRBV11-2 and J usage is TRBJ2-1; D may be TRBD1 (5 bases). The CDR3 extends over 13 amino acids. V was pared by 2 bases and J by 8 bases, with 10 bases between. CDR1 SGHAT and CDR2 FQNNGV come from the germline V gene. CDR3 region: CASSLQGDDEQFF. CDR3 nucleotide sequence: TGTGCCAGCAGCTTACAGGGTGACGATGAGCAGTTCTTC.

This chain joins TRBV19 and TRBJ2-5, with 7 positions matching TRBD2. This CDR3 region has 16 residues. J was trimmed by 2 bases and V by 6 bases; bases with no gene match: 12. Germline V gene lookup returns CDR1 LNHDA and CDR2 SQIVND (reference sequence). This CDR3 reads CASRPSAGVRQETQYF. The CDR3 bases are TGTGCCAGTAGACCGTCGGCGGGGGTGAGGCAAGAGACCCAGTACTTC.

This chain uses TRBV19 with TRBJ2-3, with a weak D call TRBD1 (5 bases). V was trimmed by 5 bases and J by 4 bases, leaving 13 bases between them. Germline-derived CDR1 and CDR2 are LNHDA and SQIVND (reference sequence). The CDR3 is 14 residues long. CDR3 protein: CASSGARDADTQYF. CDR3 DNA sequence: TGTGCCAGTAGTGGGGCCCGCGACGCAGATACGCAGTATTTT.

This clone was seen just once. This rearrangement joins TRBV5-1 to TRBJ2-2, with TRBD1 matching over 10 bases. CDR1 SGHRS and CDR2 YFSETQ come from the germline V gene. CDR3 length: 14 residues. V lost 8 bases and J lost 3; bases outside the gene matches: 4. The CDR3 DNA reads as TGCGCCAGTTCGGGACAGGGGTACACCGGGGAGCTGTTTTTT. The encoded protein is CASSGQGYTGELFF.